The TCR beta chain described here comes from a study of blood T cell repertoires in COVID-19. The CDR3 contains 14 residues. J gave up 8 bases and V 6 bases, and 8 bases lay outside the gene matches. Germline loops: CDR1 LGHNT, CDR2 FRNRAP. Sequenced by immunoSEQ multiplex PCR; TCRdb stores in-frame clones only, minus some. This sample has about 70,000 clones, with over 70% found just once. The sequencing sample was made of peripheral blood. V gene TRBV12-5 combines with J gene TRBJ1-3; TRBD1 aligns across 9 bases. This TCR came from a man between 65 and 85 years old who had recovered from COVID-19. The CDR3 is CASGPGQGIYTIYF. CDR3 nucleotides: TGTGCTAGTGGCCCCGGACAGGGGATATACACCATATATTTT.